Below are 2 T cell receptor beta chains sequenced from a single sample in a study of T cells after posttransplantation cyclophosphamide (dated by TCRdb to the mid-2010s). Library generation was performed with the immunoSEQ multiplex PCR assay. TCRdb took over this immuneACCESS table, retaining in-frame rearrangements with V and J assigned. Such tables are incomplete; in checked studies, under half of the missing clones stem from an unresolved V gene, and the remainder is unexplained. For this sample, some 43,000 clones are listed, none of them singletons. The top ten hold roughly 2% of the sample. Material: PBMCs. The receptors here all came from a man between 35 and 55 years old in good health, CMV-negative, and a related stem cell transplant donor.

In this sample, this clone turned up many times. The chain links TRBV7-6 to TRBJ2-7, with TRBD1 identical over 9 bases. J was trimmed by 5 bases and V by 5 bases; bases with no gene match: 10. The germline V gene encodes CDR1 SGHVS and CDR2 FNYEAQ. The CDR3 consists of 15 residues. The CDR3 sequence is CASSPGQGTFHEQYF. Written as DNA, the CDR3 is TGTGCCAGCAGCCCGGGACAGGGTACATTCCACGAGCAGTACTTC. The whole variable domain, filled in from reference TRBV7-6 and TRBJ2-7, reads GAGVSQSPRYKVTKRGQDVALRCDPISGHVSLYWYRQALGQGPEFLTYFNYEAQQDKSGLPNDRFSAERPEGSISTLTIQRTEQRDSAMYRCASSPGQGTFHEQYFGPGTRLTVT.

This clone appeared many times. This chain uses TRBV5-6 with TRBJ2-7; the match to TRBD1 covers 10 bases. Germline V gives CDR1 SGHDT, CDR2 YYEEEE. CDR3 length equals 16 residues. Trimming at V came to 0 bases and at J to 5 bases, leaving 8 bases not matched to a gene. The CDR3 bases are TGTGCCAGCAGCTTGGGATTCCGACAGGGGGCGAACGAGCAGTACTTC. As protein: CASSLGFRQGANEQYF.